What follows are 21 T cell receptor beta chains derived from one specimen sequenced in a study of T cell repertoires in cytomegalovirus infection. The antigens of these receptors remain unknown. MiXCR, applied by TCRdb to the reads, yields one record per CDR3 protein. The table lists roughly 990,000 distinct CDR3 sequences, roughly 30% of them singletons. The material was cultured CD8+ T cells from PBMCs, obtained from culture after CMV antigen stimulation. The receptor set was obtained from a human donor in good health (CMV status not recorded). Some clones in this sample may be carry-over from other donors' samples.

This clonotype was counted only a few times. The rearrangement joins TRBV6-2 or TRBV6-3 to TRBJ2-7; 8 bases are shared with TRBD1. The CDR3 loop spans 13 amino acids. Germline-derived CDR1 and CDR2 are MNHEY and SVGEGT. With V trimmed by 4 bases and J by 6 bases, 5 bases remained unmatched. The DNA for the CDR3 is TGTGCCAGCAGTTGGACAGGGACACTCGAGCAGTACGTC. Translation gives CASSWTGTLEQYV.

This clonotype was counted a few times. The chain is built from TRBV7-9 and TRBJ1-2; perhaps TRBD1 as D (6 bases). The CDR3 spans 18 residues. V lost 3 bases, J lost 4 bases, and 24 bases lay in between. Germline-derived CDR1 and CDR2 are SEHNR and FQNEAQ (reference sequence). CDR3 DNA sequence: TGTGCCAGCAGCTTCGCAGGGGATGTAGGATCTTTCGGCTATGGCTACACCTTC. It codes for CASSFAGDVGSFGYGYTF.

The chain carries TRBV15 and TRBJ2-4; possibly TRBD1 for D (6 bases). V was trimmed by 3 bases and J by 0 bases, leaving 9 bases between them. This CDR3 is 15 amino acids long. The germline V gene encodes CDR1 LNHNV and CDR2 YYDKDF (reference sequence). The CDR3 DNA reads TGTGCCACCAGCAGGAACAGGGCAGCCAAAAACATTCAGTACTTC. Residues: CATSRNRAAKNIQYF.

This clonotype was detected only a few times. CDR3 sequence: CASGSSDRENLYGYTF. Written as DNA, the CDR3 is TGTGCTAGTGGTTCCTCGGACAGGGAAAATTTGTATGGCTACACCTTC. This sequence joins TRBV12-5 and TRBJ1-2; 8 bases map to TRBD1. V trimming: 4 bases; J trimming: 5 bases; junction bases outside the gene matches: 12. Germline loops: CDR1 LGHNT, CDR2 FRNRAP. This CDR3 has 16 amino acids.

The chain joins TRBV5-1 to TRBJ2-6, with TRBD1 identical over 7 bases. Germline V gene data show CDR1 as SGHRS and CDR2 as YFSETQ. Trimming cost V 0 bases and J 0 bases; bases outside gene matches: 6. The CDR3 runs to 18 residues. In nucleotides, the CDR3 is TGCGCCAGCAGCTTGGGGACAGGTTCAATCTCTGGGGCCAACGTCCTGACTTTC. The encoded protein is CASSLGTGSISGANVLTF. Using reference TRBV5-1 and TRBJ2-6 for the parts outside the CDR3, the full variable domain is KAGVTQTPRYLIKTRGQQVTLSCSPISGHRSVSWYQQTPGQGLQFLFEYFSETQRNKGNFPGRFSGRQFSNSRSEMNVSTLELGDSALYLCASSLGTGSISGANVLTFGAGSRLTVL.

Comments on this clonotype: This may be a read error: a much more frequent sequence differs by one nucleotide. This sequence joins TRBV7-2 and TRBJ2-1, with TRBD2 matching 10 bases. Germline values: CDR1 SGHTA, CDR2 FQGNSA. With V trimmed by 5 bases and J by 5 bases, 21 bases remained unmatched. The CDR3 spans 20 residues. The CDR3 protein is CASSRPFGISGGSINNEQFF. CDR3 sequence (DNA): TGTGCCAGCAGCCGACCATTTGGGATTAGCGGGGGGTCCATTAACAATGAGCAGTTCTTC.

This clonotype was counted a few times. The genes are TRBV7-9 and TRBJ1-6, with D perhaps TRBD1 (5 bases). Germline V gives CDR1 SEHNR, CDR2 FQNEAQ (reference sequence). V was pared by 8 bases and J by 6 bases, with 8 bases between. The CDR3 consists of 12 residues. CDR3 DNA sequence: TGTGCCAGCGGTGACAGTAATTCACCCCTCCACTTT. Translating it yields CASGDSNSPLHF.

This clonotype was picked up many times. The chain is built from TRBV7-2 and TRBJ2-3; TRBD2 agrees at 10 bases. V lost 2 bases and J lost 4; bases outside the gene matches: 9. The germline V gene has CDR1 SGHTA and CDR2 FQGNSA. This CDR3 has 17 amino acids. The CDR3 sequence: CASSLLILAGEADTQYF. CDR3 nucleotide sequence: TGTGCCAGCAGCTTATTAATCCTAGCGGGGGAGGCAGATACGCAGTATTTT.

J is TRBJ2-5 and V is TRBV6-2 or TRBV6-3; D not resolved. Trimming removed 2 bases at V and 0 bases at J, with 10 bases between. Germline lookup yields CDR1 MNHEY and CDR2 SVGEGT. The CDR3 is made up of 15 amino acids. CDR3 coding DNA: TGTGCCAGCAGTTACGTGGATACAGACCAAGAGACCCAGTACTTC. It is translated as CASSYVDTDQETQYF.

The chain carries TRBV5-4 and TRBJ2-1, with 8 bases fitting TRBD1. Trimming cost V 6 bases and J 9 bases; bases outside gene matches: 5. There are 12 residues in the CDR3. Germline values: CDR1 SGHNT, CDR2 YYREEE (reference sequence). CDR3 in amino acids: CASTAGGFEQFF. CDR3 nucleotide sequence: TGTGCCAGCACCGCAGGGGGCTTTGAGCAGTTCTTC.

This clonotype was recorded a few times. V gene TRBV6-2 or TRBV6-3 combines with J gene TRBJ1-5; D is ambiguous. This CDR3 is 16 amino acids long. In germline, CDR1 is MNHEY, CDR2 SVGEGT. V was pared by 2 bases and J by 5 bases, with 16 bases between. The DNA of the CDR3 is TGTGCCAGCAGTTACGACGGTGACGCAAGATATCAGCCCCAGCATTTT. Translating it yields CASSYDGDARYQPQHF.

The chain couples TRBV7-6 to TRBJ2-1; 8 bases line up with TRBD2. After removal of 5 bases from V and 9 bases from J, the junction contained 15 bases not matched to a gene. This CDR3 is 16 amino acids long. The germline V gene has CDR1 SGHVS and CDR2 FNYEAQ. In DNA form, the CDR3 reads TGTGCCAGCAGCGAAACCCCGGGTCGGGGGGGCCGTGAGCAGTTCTTC. Protein sequence: CASSETPGRGGREQFF.

V usage is TRBV6-5 and J usage is TRBJ1-1, with D tentatively TRBD1 (6 bases). V lost 9 bases and J lost 4, with 15 bases in between. Germline values: CDR1 MNHEY, CDR2 SVGAGI. The CDR3 runs to 13 residues. The CDR3 protein is CASVLGGGTEAFF. The CDR3 DNA reads TGTGCCAGTGTGCTGGGGGGCGGCACTGAAGCTTTCTTT.

CDR3 nucleotides: TGTGCCAGCATGCCCACCCGGGACAGGGCGCATGGCTACACCTTC. Translated: CASMPTRDRAHGYTF. V and J are TRBV6-2 or TRBV6-3 and TRBJ1-2, with 9 bases lining up with TRBD1. J was trimmed by 6 bases and V by 7 bases; bases with no gene match: 12. This CDR3 contains 15 residues. Germline V gene lookup returns CDR1 MNHEY and CDR2 SVGEGT.

This clonotype was counted between two and nine times. The chain uses TRBV12-3 or TRBV12-4 and TRBJ1-5, with a possible D match to TRBD1 (6 bases). The CDR3 contains 14 residues. Trimming removed 6 bases at V and 11 bases at J, with 20 bases between. Here the CDR3 reads CASSSGQGQETQHF. Here the CDR3 DNA reads TGTGCCAGCAGCTCTGGGCAGGGGCAAGAGACCCAGCATTTT.

This clonotype was found a few times. The chain combines TRBV3-1 with TRBJ2-1, with 12 bases fitting TRBD2. Germline V gene data show CDR1 as LGHDT and CDR2 as YNNKEL (reference sequence). This CDR3 has 17 residues. The ends lost 4 bases at V and 6 bases at J; junction bases unmatched: 10. CDR3 loop: CASSLVGGLAGINEQFF. In nucleotides, the CDR3 is TGTGCCAGCAGCCTGGTCGGAGGACTAGCGGGGATCAATGAGCAGTTCTTC.

For this clonotype: The conserved closing phenylalanine or tryptophan is absent in this CDR3, likely reflecting a read error. The genes are TRBV6-6 and TRBJ2-7; the D gene is possibly TRBD1 (6 bases). CDR1 and CDR2 (germline): MNHNY, SVGAGI (reference sequence). The CDR3 length is 16 residues. The V and J ends lost 6 bases and 0 bases respectively, with 18 bases between them. In DNA form, the CDR3 reads TGTGCCAGCAGGCGGACAGCAAACGGAGACTCCTACGAGCAGTACGCC. It yields the protein CASRRTANGDSYEQYA.

This clonotype was observed at least ten times. The gene calls are TRBV12-3 or TRBV12-4 and TRBJ2-3; D possibly corresponds to TRBD2 (6 bases). V dropped 8 bases and J dropped 10 bases, with 19 bases sitting between them. The length of the CDR3 is 13 residues. In nucleotides, the CDR3 is TGTGCCAGCCTAAGATATTCGGGAGAGGCGCAGTATTTT. Its protein is CASLRYSGEAQYF.

The V gene is TRBV6-1, the J gene TRBJ2-1; a possible D gene is TRBD2 (6 bases). V lost 8 bases to trimming and J lost 7 bases, with 15 bases between them. CDR3 length equals 13 residues. The germline gives CDR1 MNHNS, CDR2 SASEGT. The chain's CDR3 is CASGGTLENEQFF. DNA for the CDR3: TGTGCCAGCGGGGGGACCCTAGAGAATGAGCAGTTCTTC.

This clonotype appeared many times. This chain connects TRBV6-2 or TRBV6-3 to TRBJ1-2, with TRBD1 as a possible D gene (6 bases). CDR3 size: 18 residues. Germline CDR1 and CDR2: MNHEY and SVGEGT. The V end lost 0 bases, the J end lost 2 bases, and 19 bases lay between the germline ends. The CDR3 protein is CASSYSSYRQDSNYGYTF. As DNA, the CDR3 is TGTGCCAGCAGTTACTCGAGTTATCGACAGGACTCGAACTATGGCTACACCTTC.

There are a few counts of this clonotype. J is TRBJ1-4 and V is TRBV7-6; TRBD1 agrees at 11 bases. This CDR3 is 16 amino acids long. Unmatched junction bases numbered 5, after V lost 1 base and J lost 7 bases. Germline CDR1 SGHVS, CDR2 FNYEAQ. The CDR3 is CASSLGGQGAFEKLFF. The DNA of the CDR3 is TGTGCCAGCAGCTTAGGAGGACAGGGGGCGTTTGAAAAACTGTTTTTT.